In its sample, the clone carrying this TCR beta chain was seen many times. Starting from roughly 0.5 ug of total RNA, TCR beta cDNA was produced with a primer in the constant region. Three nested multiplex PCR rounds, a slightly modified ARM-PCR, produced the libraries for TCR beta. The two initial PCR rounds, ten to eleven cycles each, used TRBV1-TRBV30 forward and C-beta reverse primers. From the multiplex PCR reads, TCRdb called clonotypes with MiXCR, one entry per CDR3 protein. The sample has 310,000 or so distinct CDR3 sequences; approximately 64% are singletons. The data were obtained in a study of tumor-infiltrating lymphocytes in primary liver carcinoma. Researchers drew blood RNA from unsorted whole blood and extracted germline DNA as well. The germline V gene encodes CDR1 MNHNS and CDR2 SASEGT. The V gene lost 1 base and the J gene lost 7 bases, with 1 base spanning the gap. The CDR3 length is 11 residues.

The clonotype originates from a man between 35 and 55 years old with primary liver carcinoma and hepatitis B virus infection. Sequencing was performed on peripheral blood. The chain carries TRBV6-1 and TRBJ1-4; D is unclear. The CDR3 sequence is CASSEGEKLFF. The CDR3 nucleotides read TGTGCCAGCAGTGAAGGTGAAAAACTGTTTTTT.